Listed below are T cell receptor beta chains from one sample, sequenced in a study of T cells expressing NK-cell markers. TCRdb reprocessed the 5' RACE reads; each CDR3 protein has one entry and no DNA is given. The table for this sample gives a few hundred thousand distinct CDR3 sequences. The sequenced sample was blood T cells: a sorted CD56 or NKG2C T cell subset, CD4+ or CD8+ T cells, or bulk PBMC T cells (not recorded which). The source is a woman in her forties or fifties in good health. Both conserved end residues are part of each CDR3. Fields, in order: V gene, J gene, CDR3 protein.

v_call: TRBV4-1; j_call: TRBJ2-2; cdr3_aa: CASSQPSRGRDTGELFF
v_call: TRBV12-3/TRBV12-4; j_call: TRBJ1-5; cdr3_aa: CASSFVGNRGVNQPQHF
v_call: TRBV5-1; j_call: TRBJ2-1; cdr3_aa: CASSSGTSGRGEQFF
v_call: TRBV18; j_call: TRBJ2-1; cdr3_aa: CASSKGQAYNEQFF
v_call: TRBV12-3/TRBV12-4; j_call: TRBJ2-7; cdr3_aa: CASSLAFGYEQYF
v_call: TRBV11-3; j_call: TRBJ2-1; cdr3_aa: CASSSLDLADNEQFF
v_call: TRBV5-1; j_call: TRBJ1-1; cdr3_aa: CASSLKKGGMNTEAFF
v_call: TRBV12-3/TRBV12-4; j_call: TRBJ1-1; cdr3_aa: CASSHLGSGGVNTEAFF
v_call: TRBV20-1; j_call: TRBJ2-1; cdr3_aa: CSAGDRDYNEQFF
v_call: TRBV4-2; j_call: TRBJ2-2; cdr3_aa: CASSHDGTSDGELFF
v_call: TRBV25-1; j_call: TRBJ2-5; cdr3_aa: CASRASGIETQYF
v_call: TRBV10-2; j_call: TRBJ2-3; cdr3_aa: CASSESGGLSTDTQYF
v_call: TRBV10-3; j_call: TRBJ2-3; cdr3_aa: CAISGTSGRLNTQYF
v_call: TRBV2; j_call: TRBJ2-2; cdr3_aa: CASSREGDTGELFF
v_call: TRBV5-6; j_call: TRBJ2-2; cdr3_aa: CASSLGFNTGELFF